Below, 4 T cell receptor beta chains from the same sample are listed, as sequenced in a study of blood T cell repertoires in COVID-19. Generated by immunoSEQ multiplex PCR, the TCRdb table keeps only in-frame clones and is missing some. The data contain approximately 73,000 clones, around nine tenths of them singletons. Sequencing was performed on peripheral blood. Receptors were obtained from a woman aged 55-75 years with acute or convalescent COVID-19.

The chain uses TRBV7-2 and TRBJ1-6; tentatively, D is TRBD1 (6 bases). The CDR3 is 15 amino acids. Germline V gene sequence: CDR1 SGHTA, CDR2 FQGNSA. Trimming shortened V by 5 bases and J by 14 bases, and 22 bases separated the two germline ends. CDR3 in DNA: TGTGCCAGCAGCGGTACAGGGTCGGGGTTGGGCTCCCTCCACTTT. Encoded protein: CASSGTGSGLGSLHF.

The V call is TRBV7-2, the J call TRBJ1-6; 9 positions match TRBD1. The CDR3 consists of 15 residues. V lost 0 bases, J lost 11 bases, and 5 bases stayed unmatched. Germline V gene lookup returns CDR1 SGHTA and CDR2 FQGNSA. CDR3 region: CASSLAGQGSTPLHF. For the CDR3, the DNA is TGTGCCAGCAGCTTAGCAGGACAGGGGAGTACACCCCTCCACTTT.

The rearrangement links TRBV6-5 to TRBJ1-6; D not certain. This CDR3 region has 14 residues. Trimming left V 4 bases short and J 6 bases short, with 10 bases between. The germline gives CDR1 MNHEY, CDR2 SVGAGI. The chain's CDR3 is CASSLQEGNSPLHF. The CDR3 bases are TGTGCCAGCAGTTTGCAGGAGGGTAATTCACCCCTCCACTTT.

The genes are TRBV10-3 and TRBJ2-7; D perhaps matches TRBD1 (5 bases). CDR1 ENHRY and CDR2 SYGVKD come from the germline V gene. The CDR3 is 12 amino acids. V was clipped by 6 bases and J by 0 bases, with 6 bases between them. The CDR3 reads CAIRDSSYEQYF. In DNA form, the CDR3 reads TGTGCCATCAGAGACAGCTCCTACGAGCAGTACTTC.